This TCR beta chain was retrieved from a study of shared clonotypes between healthy human individuals. Study-level findings and limits: Sampling covered nothing but blood. Tissue TCR repertoires likely differ from those found in blood.

V was pared by 6 bases and J by 5 bases, with 4 bases of the junction left unmatched. The CDR3 totals 13 residues. Germline V gives CDR1 MNHEY, CDR2 SMNVEV (reference sequence). Worth noting for this clone: Its antigen is currently unknown.

CD45RO-negative cells were positively selected for CCR7, leaving out terminally differentiated effector memory CD45RA+ cells. TCRdb keeps only in-frame clones here, not all; method: immunoSEQ multiplex PCR. The sample holds around 650,000 clones, 95% to 96% seen once. The sequencing sample was made of naive CD8+ T cells sorted from blood. This sequence originates from a woman in her 30s in good health. The chain joins TRBV27 to TRBJ2-5; TRBD2 aligns across 9 bases. CDR3 amino acids: CASSRSGSETQYF. The CDR3 bases are TGTGCCAGCAGCCGTAGCGGGAGTGAGACCCAGTACTTC.